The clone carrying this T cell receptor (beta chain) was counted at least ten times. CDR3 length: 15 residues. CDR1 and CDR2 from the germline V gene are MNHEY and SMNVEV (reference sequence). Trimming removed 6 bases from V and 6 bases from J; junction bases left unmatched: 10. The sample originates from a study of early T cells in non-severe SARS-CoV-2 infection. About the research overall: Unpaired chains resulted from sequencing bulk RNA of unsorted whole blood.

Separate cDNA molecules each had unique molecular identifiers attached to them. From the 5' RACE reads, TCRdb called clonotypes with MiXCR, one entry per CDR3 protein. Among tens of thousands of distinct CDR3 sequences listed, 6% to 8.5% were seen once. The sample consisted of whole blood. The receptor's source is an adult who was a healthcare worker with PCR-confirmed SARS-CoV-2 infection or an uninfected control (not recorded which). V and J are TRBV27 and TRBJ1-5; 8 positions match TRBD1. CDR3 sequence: CASREYGQGRQPQHF. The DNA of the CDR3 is TGTGCCAGCAGGGAATATGGACAGGGCCGTCAGCCCCAGCATTTT.